Listed below are T cell receptor beta chains from one sample, sequenced in a study of blood T cell repertoires in COVID-19. Sequencing used immunoSEQ multiplex PCR; TCRdb keeps in-frame clones, though not all of them. Of roughly 140,000 clones listed, 75% to 90% are singletons. The source material was peripheral blood. These receptors were obtained from a woman aged 45 to 65 with acute or convalescent COVID-19. CDR3s include the opening cysteine and the closing phenylalanine or tryptophan.

v_gene	CDR3aa
TRBV3-1/TRBV3-2	CASSLNRDSGYTF
TRBV7-6	CASSRKGGSQETQYF
TRBV12-3/TRBV12-4	CASSTGTGVGYTF
TRBV13	CASSLGVWGPNQPQHF
TRBV18	CASSPSVYNEQFF
TRBV5-1	CASSLFQEADTQYF
TRBV3-1/TRBV3-2	CASSPQGISSPLHF
TRBV6-5	CAANRRDRVYEQYF
TRBV2	CASTGSGGLVLGAAFF
TRBV19	CASSKRTGTQEKLFF
TRBV7-2	CASSLGEVQPQHF
TRBV7-9	CASSLARLGINNEQFF
TRBV6-5	CASSYSAQANSPLHF
TRBV24-1	CATSDPTVDYGYTF
TRBV11-2	CASSLGRGVYNEQFF
TRBV7-8	CASSHDKDDYGYTF
TRBV5-1	CASSLGGGRETQYF
TRBV5-1	CASSLLEEGTDTQYF
TRBV9	CASSADIRGNTEAFF
TRBV10-3	CAIRGLAGAGDTQYF
TRBV18	CASSPTGPYSNQPQHF
TRBV19	CASSITGNTEAFF
TRBV6-5	CASQFWRDEQFF
TRBV9	CASSAAPTGEAFF
TRBV7-9	CASSFTTSGTEAFF
TRBV5-3	CARSLGNIFMNTEAFF
TRBV6-5	CASSSGDGQPQHF
TRBV5-5	CASRLGLSSYNEQFF
TRBV29-1	CSVDQSDRGEAEAFF
TRBV7-9	CASSPSSRDNSDTQYF
TRBV5-1	CASSFKTGGYEQYF
TRBV5-6	CASSLSPQGYIYGYTF
TRBV11-2	CASSLDIGRVGNYGYTF
TRBV27	CASSASGGPYEQYF
TRBV9	CASSVLASGSYEQYF
TRBV12-3/TRBV12-4	CASSSAPGQPQHF
TRBV6-4	CASSDSGPRRNQPQHF
TRBV6-5	CASRNLEVGNTIYF
TRBV10-1	CASSATTTPDEQYF
TRBV2	CASSARTTSNQPQHF
TRBV27	CASSPGVGNQPQHF
TRBV19	CASSMPGDYNEQFF
TRBV6-5	CASSYLSGRNQETQYF
TRBV25-1	CASSDTGNYGYTF
TRBV11-2	CASSFEPIANYGYTF
TRBV6-5	CASSYLAGNEQFF
TRBV6-5	CASRSGQVLNTEAFF
TRBV5-1	CASSSFPQAGEGNTGELFF
TRBV9	CASSPTGTNYGYTF
TRBV6-5	CASSPTFLNYGYTF
TRBV29-1	CSVLGYRAGANVLTF
TRBV18	CASSPLGGEAEAFF
TRBV5-5	CASSLAVRTLESPLHF
TRBV5-8	CASGVGARGYTF
TRBV5-1	CATSREENTEAFF